A single sample is the source of the 26 T cell receptor beta chains below, sequenced in a study of PD-1 blockade in classical Hodgkin lymphoma. Time point meaning: cycle 4 day 1 (C4D1), after less than seven weeks of nivolumab. All patients experienced relapse after autologous stem cell transplantation, and brentuximab vedotin exposure was variable. Method: immunoSEQ multiplex PCR; TCRdb's copy keeps in-frame clones and lacks some. The sample records tens of thousands of clones, around 80% being singletons. Source: peripheral blood mononuclear cells (PBMCs), taken before the fourth cycle of nivolumab. The origin of the receptors is a human donor with classical Hodgkin lymphoma.

The V call is TRBV6-1, the J call TRBJ2-1; 7 nucleotides agree with TRBD1. With 7 bases clipped from V and 2 bases from J, the junction kept 8 bases outside the gene matches. This CDR3 has 15 residues. CDR1 and CDR2 (germline): MNHNS, SASEGT. The DNA of the CDR3 is TGTGCCAGCAAGTTTTGGACAGGAGCCTACAATGAGCAGTTCTTC. Translation gives CASKFWTGAYNEQFF.

The chain joins TRBV6-6 to TRBJ2-3, with TRBD2 as a possible D gene (5 bases). The V end lost 6 bases, the J end lost 2 bases, and 15 bases lay between the germline ends. The CDR3 is 15 amino acids. From germline, CDR1 is MNHNY and CDR2 SVGAGI (reference sequence). The CDR3 region has the DNA TGTGCCAGCAGCTTAACGGGGATAGCCACAGATACGCAGTATTTT. Translated, it gives CASSLTGIATDTQYF.

This sequence joins TRBV28 and TRBJ1-2; the match to TRBD1 covers 12 bases. The germline V gene encodes CDR1 MDHEN and CDR2 SYDVKM. The CDR3 has 13 amino acids. The CDR3 protein is CAARGQGAHGYTF. The CDR3 region has the DNA TGTGCAGCTAGGGGACAGGGGGCGCATGGCTACACCTTC.

This chain joins TRBV29-1 and TRBJ2-3, with TRBD1 identical over 9 bases. V shed 3 bases, J shed 7 bases, and the junction held 2 bases outside the gene matches. The CDR3 extends over 12 amino acids. CDR1 SQVTM and CDR2 ANQGSEA come from the germline V gene. CDR3 protein: CSVEGTGYTQYF. CDR3 nucleotide sequence: TGCAGCGTTGAGGGGACAGGGTATACGCAGTATTTT.

The chain uses TRBV6-5 and TRBJ2-7; D is tentatively TRBD1 or TRBD2 (6 bases each). The CDR3 covers 13 residues. Trimming took off 6 bases at V and 4 bases at J, with 13 bases between the two ends. Germline V gene data show CDR1 as MNHEY and CDR2 as SVGAGI. The CDR3 spells CASRMEGTYEQYF. The DNA for the CDR3 is TGTGCCAGCAGGATGGAGGGGACATACGAGCAGTACTTC.

The V gene is TRBV6-6, the J gene TRBJ2-5; no clear D gene. Trimming stripped 6 bases from V and 5 bases from J, with 7 bases between. The CDR3 has 11 residues. CDR1 and CDR2 (germline): MNHNY, SVGAGI (reference sequence). The CDR3 region has the DNA TGTGCCAGCAGCCTCGGGGAGACCCAGTACTTC. Translated: CASSLGETQYF.

The chain joins TRBV7-2 to TRBJ2-3, with TRBD2 identical over 11 bases. Germline CDR1 and CDR2: SGHTA and FQGNSA. The CDR3 runs 17 residues. The junction had 8 bases not matched to a gene; V was cut back by 2 bases and J by 4 bases. CDR3 nucleotide sequence: TGTGCCAGCAGCTTAAGAGTCCTAGCGGGGGGCCCAGATACGCAGTATTTT. This codes for CASSLRVLAGGPDTQYF.

The J gene is TRBJ2-7, the V gene TRBV6-6, with D possibly being TRBD1 (6 bases). The CDR3 spans 14 residues. V was trimmed by 5 bases and J by 5 bases, leaving 16 bases between them. CDR1 and CDR2 from the germline V gene are MNHNY and SVGAGI (reference sequence). The CDR3 DNA reads TGTGCCAGCAGTCCCTCGTGGGACACTAACGAGCAGTACTTC. Amino acid sequence: CASSPSWDTNEQYF.

The chain recombines TRBV5-4 with TRBJ2-3; 7 bases are shared with TRBD2. V was pared by 2 bases and J by 1 base, with 4 bases of the junction left unmatched. This CDR3 spans 15 amino acids. CDR1 and CDR2 from the germline V gene are SGHNT and YYREEE (reference sequence). The CDR3 region is CASSFQRGRTDTQYF. Written as DNA, the CDR3 is TGTGCCAGCAGCTTCCAGCGGGGACGCACAGATACGCAGTATTTT. The full variable domain, rest sourced from reference TRBV5-4 and TRBJ2-3, is ETGVTQSPTHLIKTRGQQVTLRCSSQSGHNTVSWYQQALGQGPQFIFQYYREEENGRGNFPPRFSGLQFPNYSSELNVNALELDDSALYLCASSFQRGRTDTQYFGPGTRLTVL.

The rearrangement uses TRBV5-4 and TRBJ1-5; TRBD1 matches at 11 bases. The CDR3 is made up of 14 amino acids. CDR1 and CDR2 (germline): SGHNT, YYREEE (reference sequence). J was trimmed by 7 bases and V by 3 bases; bases with no gene match: 3. DNA for the CDR3: TGTGCCAGCAGCTGGGGGACAGGGGGACAGCCCCAGCATTTT. Translating gives CASSWGTGGQPQHF.

This clone was observed a single time. This chain joins TRBV28 and TRBJ2-5; 13 bases are a match to TRBD2. The CDR3 is 15 residues long. Germline V lookup: CDR1 MDHEN, CDR2 SYDVKM. V dropped 4 bases and J dropped 2; count of bases not matched to a gene: 1. CDR3 sequence reads: CASSSTSGGQETQYF. The DNA for the CDR3 is TGTGCCAGCAGTTCGACTAGCGGGGGGCAAGAGACCCAGTACTTC.

This rearrangement joins TRBV7-6 to TRBJ2-1; D is unresolved. V was clipped by 2 bases and J by 3 bases, with 5 bases between them. CDR1 SGHVS and CDR2 FNYEAQ come from the germline V gene. CDR3 length equals 13 residues. The CDR3 DNA is TGTGCCAGCAGCTTAACGGGCTACAATGAGCAGTTCTTC. Translated: CASSLTGYNEQFF.

The chain carries TRBV19 and TRBJ2-1, with a tentative D call TRBD2 (5 bases). The CDR3 contains 15 residues. Germline CDR1 is LNHDA and CDR2 is SQIVND (reference sequence). V was pared by 4 bases and J by 5 bases, with 15 bases between. DNA for the CDR3: TGTGCCAGTAGTACATGGACGGAGGATAACAATGAGCAGTTCTTC. Translation gives CASSTWTEDNNEQFF.

This sequence joins TRBV29-1 and TRBJ2-7; D may correspond to TRBD1 or TRBD2 (5 bases each). The V gene's germline CDR1 is SQVTM and CDR2 ANQGSEA. CDR3 length equals 11 residues. Trimming took off 6 bases at V and 3 bases at J, with 9 bases between the two ends. As DNA, the CDR3 is TGCAGCGTGGGGGAATTCTACGAGCAGTACTTC. Translation gives CSVGEFYEQYF.

This clone is deemed medium-sized (0.01 to 0.1%). The chain is built from TRBV2 and TRBJ2-3; 7 bases match TRBD2. Germline V CDR1 and CDR2: SNHLY, FYNNEI. V shed 5 bases, J shed 3 bases, and the junction held 11 bases outside the gene matches. This CDR3 region has 16 residues. Here the CDR3 reads CASSPYGGGSTDTQYF. CDR3 DNA sequence: TGTGCCAGCAGTCCCTATGGCGGGGGTTCTACAGATACGCAGTATTTT.

The V and J genes are TRBV29-1 and TRBJ1-1; the D gene is possibly TRBD1 (5 bases). The CDR3 runs to 14 residues. CDR1 and CDR2 from the germline V gene are SQVTM and ANQGSEA. Between the trimmed V and J ends, which lost 1 base and 0 bases, there was a span of 9 bases. The CDR3 sequence is CSVEGGHLNTEAFF. CDR3 coding DNA: TGCAGCGTTGAAGGTGGACACCTGAACACTGAAGCTTTCTTT.

J is TRBJ2-2 and V is TRBV10-3, with 7 bases matching TRBD2. The CDR3 is 15 amino acids. Germline trimming cut 2 bases from V and 4 bases from J; bases unmatched to any gene: 4. Germline V lookup: CDR1 ENHRY, CDR2 SYGVKD. CDR3 coding DNA: TGTGCCATCAGTGAGGAACGGGGGGTCACCGGGGAGCTGTTTTTT. The encoded protein is CAISEERGVTGELFF.

As DNA, the CDR3 is TGTGCCAGTACTCGAGTTCGAGGGGACACTGAAGCTTTCTTT. This translates into CASTRVRGDTEAFF. The chain employs TRBV19 and TRBJ1-1; D is perhaps TRBD1 (5 bases). The germline CDR1 and CDR2 sequences are LNHDA and SQIVND (reference sequence). The V end lost 7 bases, the J end lost 3 bases, and 15 bases lay between the germline ends. The CDR3 covers 14 residues.

By its share, this clone is medium-sized (0.01 to 0.1%). The chain is built from TRBV7-8 and TRBJ1-2; TRBD1 matches at 11 bases. V dropped 5 bases and J dropped 7; count of bases not matched to a gene: 6. The germline gives CDR1 SGHVS, CDR2 FQNEAQ. CDR3 length: 14 amino acids. CDR3 loop: CASSTGQGASGYTF. The CDR3 nucleotides are TGTGCCAGCAGCACCGGACAGGGGGCTTCTGGCTACACCTTC.

J is TRBJ1-4 and V is TRBV5-1; 7 positions agree with TRBD1. This CDR3 spans 16 amino acids. The germline CDR1 and CDR2 sequences are SGHRS and YFSETQ. With 1 base clipped from V and 6 bases from J, the junction kept 9 bases outside the gene matches. The CDR3 DNA reads TGCGCCAGCAGCTTGCGCAGGGGGGTCGCAGATGAAAAACTGTTTTTT. Residues: CASSLRRGVADEKLFF. The whole variable domain, remainder taken from reference TRBV5-1 and TRBJ1-4, is KAGVTQTPRYLIKTRGQQVTLSCSPISGHRSVSWYQQTPGQGLQFLFEYFSETQRNKGNFPGRFSGRQFSNSRSEMNVSTLELGDSALYLCASSLRRGVADEKLFFGSGTQLSVL.

The chain joins TRBV7-8 to TRBJ1-3, with D unclear. The V end lost 5 bases, the J end lost 4 bases, and 6 bases lay between the germline ends. The CDR3 covers 12 residues. Germline assignment: CDR1 SGHVS and CDR2 FQNEAQ. This CDR3 reads CASSLGGNTIYF. The CDR3, as DNA: TGTGCCAGCAGCCTTGGCGGAAACACCATATATTTT.

The J gene is TRBJ2-4, the V gene TRBV4-1; perhaps TRBD2 as D (6 bases). Germline CDR1 is MGHRA and CDR2 is YSYEKL. The length of the CDR3 is 17 residues. The germline V and J ends were trimmed by 3 bases and 0 bases, with 15 bases remaining between them. CDR3 nucleotides: TGCGCCAGCAGCCAGGGTACTAGCAGAGTAGCCAAAAACATTCAGTACTTC. As protein: CASSQGTSRVAKNIQYF.

The V and J genes are TRBV5-6 and TRBJ1-5, with a possible D match to TRBD1 (5 bases). The V and J ends lost 2 bases and 9 bases respectively, with 15 bases between them. The germline CDR1 and CDR2 sequences are SGHDT and YYEEEE. The CDR3 has 14 residues. The CDR3 loop is CASSFSRGWGPQHF. CDR3 in DNA: TGTGCCAGCAGCTTTTCGAGGGGCTGGGGGCCCCAGCATTTT.

V and J are TRBV5-4 and TRBJ2-7; D gene unclear. The V gene's germline CDR1 is SGHNT and CDR2 YYREEE (reference sequence). CDR3 length equals 11 residues. V was pared by 4 bases and J by 3 bases, with 5 bases between. This CDR3 reads CASSPSYEQYF. The CDR3 coding sequence is TGTGCCAGCAGCCCGAGCTACGAGCAGTACTTC.

The J gene is TRBJ1-1, the V gene TRBV14; D call uncertain. This CDR3 is built from 14 residues. V was pared by 0 bases and J by 6 bases, with 11 bases between. Germline-derived CDR1 and CDR2 are SGHDN and FVKESK. The CDR3 is CASSQELFGAEAFF. The CDR3 DNA follows: TGTGCCAGCAGCCAAGAGCTCTTCGGTGCTGAAGCTTTCTTT.

The chain carries TRBV5-1 and TRBJ2-1; 13 nucleotides agree with TRBD2. The CDR3 consists of 15 residues. Losses at the gene ends were 4 bases for V and 9 bases for J; bases not matched to a gene: 7. Germline loops: CDR1 SGHRS, CDR2 YFSETQ. This chain's CDR3 is CASSLTSGGVSEQFF. Here the CDR3 DNA reads TGCGCCAGCAGCCTTACTAGCGGGGGGGTAAGTGAGCAGTTCTTC.